This T cell receptor (beta chain) was identified during a study of blood T cell repertoires in COVID-19. Study context: Specimens from acute and convalescent COVID-19 originated in the United States, Italy and Spain.

V lost 0 bases to trimming and J lost 9 bases, with 13 bases between them. This CDR3 contains 13 residues. Germline CDR1 and CDR2: SGHRS and YFSETQ. Per the authors' pipeline: For nucleated cells, counts were estimated from reference gene primer amplification. The table came from immunoSEQ multiplex PCR; TCRdb's copy has only in-frame clones and leaves some out. The D gene and trimming were derived from the DNA, and the V and J assignments and clone size from that table. The sample has tens of thousands of clones, about 86% seen once. Sequencing was performed on peripheral blood. This sequence was found in a man aged 55-75 years with acute or convalescent COVID-19. The gene calls are TRBV5-1 and TRBJ2-7, with D perhaps TRBD2 (5 bases). The CDR3 DNA sequence: TGCGCCAGCAGCTTGGAAGCGGATCCTCGGCAGTACTTC. It yields the protein CASSLEADPRQYF.